The 8 T cell receptor beta chains below come from one sample, sequenced in a study of cytomegalovirus exposure and HLA in healthy donors. 13 Jbeta primers and 60 Vbeta primers were used for the PCR. The protocol was immunoSEQ multiplex PCR, while the TCRdb copy is restricted to in-frame clones and leaves out a portion. The profile covers fewer than 150,000 clones, with less than 80% appearing a single time and around 6.3% taken by the ten largest. What was sequenced was PBMCs. These receptors all come from a man aged 35-49 years in good health and CMV-seropositive.

The V and J genes are TRBV5-1 and TRBJ1-1; 7 positions match TRBD1. This CDR3 spans 17 amino acids. Germline V gives CDR1 SGHRS, CDR2 YFSETQ. V dropped 1 base and J dropped 1; count of bases not matched to a gene: 10. CDR3 loop: CASSLSREGARNTEAFF. The CDR3 DNA is TGCGCCAGCAGCTTGTCACGAGAGGGGGCAAGGAACACTGAAGCTTTCTTT.

This chain uses TRBV5-1 with TRBJ1-1; perhaps TRBD1 as D (6 bases). CDR1 SGHRS and CDR2 YFSETQ come from the germline V gene. The length of the CDR3 is 14 residues. With 7 bases removed from V and 0 bases from J, the gap between germline ends came to 13 bases. CDR3 bases: TGCGCCAGCCGACCCGGGACATTGAACACTGAAGCTTTCTTT. Its translation: CASRPGTLNTEAFF.

The V and J genes are TRBV5-1 and TRBJ1-1; the match to TRBD1 covers 11 bases. Germline V gene lookup returns CDR1 SGHRS and CDR2 YFSETQ. This CDR3 comprises 17 residues. The junction had 4 bases not matched to a gene; V was cut back by 0 bases and J by 0 bases. The CDR3 spells CASSLDGTGGLNTEAFF. The CDR3 region has the DNA TGCGCCAGCAGCTTGGATGGGACAGGGGGTCTGAACACTGAAGCTTTCTTT.

This clone was detected a few times. The genes are TRBV7-9 and TRBJ1-2; D remains ambiguous. CDR3 length: 15 amino acids. Germline CDR1 SEHNR, CDR2 FQNEAQ (reference sequence). Between the trimmed V and J ends, which lost 5 bases and 4 bases, there was a span of 17 bases. CDR3 nucleotides: TGTGCCAGCAGCGGCTACAGTCCGGGATTCTATGGCTACACCTTC. This encodes CASSGYSPGFYGYTF.

A note on this clone: The same CDR3 also results from other DNA sequences found in this sample. The chain is built from TRBV30 and TRBJ2-7; TRBD2 is a possible D gene (5 bases). Germline V gene sequence: CDR1 GTSNPN, CDR2 SVGIG (reference sequence). V was shortened by 1 base and J by 3 bases, with 13 bases between the two germline ends. The CDR3 extends over 14 amino acids. As DNA, the CDR3 is TGTGCCTGGAGTGATTCGCCGGGATACTACGAGCAGTACTTC. Translated, it gives CAWSDSPGYYEQYF.

The chain couples TRBV1 to TRBJ1-4; the table's D call, TRBD1, was not checked against the DNA. TRBV1 counts as a pseudogene. The CDR3 is made up of 13 amino acids. The DNA of the CDR3 is TGCACCAGCCCAGACAGGGGGACTGAAAAACTGTTTTTT. This translates into CTSPDRGTEKLFF.

The chain couples TRBV7-2 to TRBJ1-2, with D possibly matching TRBD1 (5 bases). With 11 bases removed from V and 0 bases from J, the gap between germline ends came to 16 bases. Germline lookup yields CDR1 SGHTA and CDR2 FQGNSA. The CDR3 loop spans 14 amino acids. CDR3 DNA: TGTGCCCAAAGCGGGACTGAGGCTAACTATGGCTACACCTTC. This encodes CAQSGTEANYGYTF.

The V and J genes are TRBV5-4 and TRBJ2-5, with 11 nucleotides matching TRBD2. The V segment lost 2 bases and the J segment 5 bases; nucleotides outside the gene matches: 5. CDR1 and CDR2 (germline): SGHNT, YYREEE (reference sequence). The CDR3 runs to 15 residues. The CDR3 nucleotides are TGTGCCAGCAGCTTACCTAGCGGGAGGCTGGAGACCCAGTACTTC. Translating it yields CASSLPSGRLETQYF.